This T cell receptor (beta chain) was retrieved from a study of radiotherapy plus CTLA-4 blockade in lung cancer. Study-wide results and caveats: Expansion of tumor-derived TCR clones was observed in blood after radiotherapy plus ipilimumab.

Generated by immunoSEQ multiplex PCR, the TCRdb table keeps only in-frame clones and is missing some. The sample has more than 65,000 clones; 75% to 90% are singletons. With V trimmed by 9 bases and J by 3 bases, 6 bases remained unmatched. This CDR3 has 14 amino acids. Germline assignment: CDR1 MNHEY and CDR2 SVGAGI. Details on this clone: Its specificity is not known.

The clonotype originates from a human donor with non-small cell lung cancer who had stable disease on radiotherapy plus ipilimumab. This sample comprised peripheral blood, obtained from a patient treated with radiotherapy plus ipilimumab. The chain couples TRBV6-5 to TRBJ1-2; 11 nucleotides match TRBD1. In nucleotides, the CDR3 is TGTGCCAGTCGGGGACAGGGGGGTGACTATGGCTACACCTTC. It is translated as CASRGQGGDYGYTF.